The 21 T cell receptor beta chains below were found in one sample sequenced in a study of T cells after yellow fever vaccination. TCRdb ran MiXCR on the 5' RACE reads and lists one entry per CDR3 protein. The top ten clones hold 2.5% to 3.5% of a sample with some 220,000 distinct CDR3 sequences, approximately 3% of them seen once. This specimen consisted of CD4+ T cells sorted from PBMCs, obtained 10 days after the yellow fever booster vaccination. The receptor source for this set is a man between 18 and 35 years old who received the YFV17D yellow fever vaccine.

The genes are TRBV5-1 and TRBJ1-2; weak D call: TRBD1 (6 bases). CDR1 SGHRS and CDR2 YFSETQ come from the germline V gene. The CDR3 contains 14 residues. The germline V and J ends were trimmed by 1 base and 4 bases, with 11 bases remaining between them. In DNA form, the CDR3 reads TGCGCCAGCAGCTTGAGGGGGTTCGGCTATGGCTACACCTTC. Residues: CASSLRGFGYGYTF.

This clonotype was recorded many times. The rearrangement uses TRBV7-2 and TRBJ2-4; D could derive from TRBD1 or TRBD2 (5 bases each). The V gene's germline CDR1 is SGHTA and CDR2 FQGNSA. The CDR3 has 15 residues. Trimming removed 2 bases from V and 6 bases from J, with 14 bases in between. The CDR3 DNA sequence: TGTGCCAGCAGCTTACTGGCTAGCCAGGGAAACATTCAGTACTTC. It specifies CASSLLASQGNIQYF.

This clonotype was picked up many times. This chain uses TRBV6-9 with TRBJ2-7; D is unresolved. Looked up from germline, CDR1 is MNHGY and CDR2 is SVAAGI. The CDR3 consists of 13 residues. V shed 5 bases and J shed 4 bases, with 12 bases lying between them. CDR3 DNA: TGTGCCAGCAGTGCCCGATGGTCGTACGAGCAGTACGTC. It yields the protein CASSARWSYEQYV.

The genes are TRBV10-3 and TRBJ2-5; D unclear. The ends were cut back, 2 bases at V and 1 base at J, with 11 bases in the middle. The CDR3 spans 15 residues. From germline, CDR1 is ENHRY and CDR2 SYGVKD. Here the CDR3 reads CAISESLETQETQYF. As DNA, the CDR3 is TGTGCCATCAGTGAGAGTCTGGAGACCCAAGAGACCCAGTACTTC.

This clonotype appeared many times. This CDR3 reads CATRTSGELFF. The CDR3 DNA reads TGTGCCACCCGGACGTCCGGGGAGCTGTTTTTT. This sequence joins TRBV6-2 or TRBV6-3 and TRBJ2-2; D is unresolved. The V end lost 10 bases, the J end lost 6 bases, and 9 bases lay between the germline ends. The germline gives CDR1 MNHEY, CDR2 SVGEGT. This CDR3 spans 11 amino acids.

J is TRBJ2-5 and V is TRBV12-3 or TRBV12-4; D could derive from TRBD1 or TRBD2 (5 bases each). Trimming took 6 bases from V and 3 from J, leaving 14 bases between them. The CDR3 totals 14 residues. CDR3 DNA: TGTGCCAGCAGGTACTCGGGGCTGGAAGAGACCCAGTACTTC. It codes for CASRYSGLEETQYF.

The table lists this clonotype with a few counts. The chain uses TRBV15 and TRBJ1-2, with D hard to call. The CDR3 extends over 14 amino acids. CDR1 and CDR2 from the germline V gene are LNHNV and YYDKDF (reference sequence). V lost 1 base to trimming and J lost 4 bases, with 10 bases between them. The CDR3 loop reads CATSRGKLSYGYTF. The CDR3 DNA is TGTGCCACCAGCAGAGGGAAACTCTCCTATGGCTACACCTTC.

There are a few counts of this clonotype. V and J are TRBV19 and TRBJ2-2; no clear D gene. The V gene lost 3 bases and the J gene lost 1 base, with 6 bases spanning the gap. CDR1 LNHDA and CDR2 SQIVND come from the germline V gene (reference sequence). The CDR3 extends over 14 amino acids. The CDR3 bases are TGTGCCAGTAGTATTGCGGAGAACACCGGGGAGCTGTTTTTT. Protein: CASSIAENTGELFF.

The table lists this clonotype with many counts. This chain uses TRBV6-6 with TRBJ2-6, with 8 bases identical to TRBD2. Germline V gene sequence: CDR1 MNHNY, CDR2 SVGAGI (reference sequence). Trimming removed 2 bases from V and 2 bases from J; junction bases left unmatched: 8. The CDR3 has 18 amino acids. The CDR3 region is CASSYIGSGETGANVLTF. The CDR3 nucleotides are TGTGCCAGCAGTTACATTGGTAGCGGGGAAACTGGGGCCAACGTCCTGACTTTC.

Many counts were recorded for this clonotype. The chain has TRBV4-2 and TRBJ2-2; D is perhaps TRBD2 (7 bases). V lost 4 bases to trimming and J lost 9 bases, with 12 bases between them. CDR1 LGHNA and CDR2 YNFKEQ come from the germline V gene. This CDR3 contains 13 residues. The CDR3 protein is CASSLPGGRELFF. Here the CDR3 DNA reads TGTGCCAGCAGCCTCCCGGGGGGCCGGGAGCTGTTTTTT.

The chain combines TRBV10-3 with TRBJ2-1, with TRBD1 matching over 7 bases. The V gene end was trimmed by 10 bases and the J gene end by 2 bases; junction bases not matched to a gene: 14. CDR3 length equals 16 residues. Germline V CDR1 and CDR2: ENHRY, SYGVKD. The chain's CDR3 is CASRAIGGGPYNEQFF. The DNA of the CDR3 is TGTGCCAGCAGGGCAATAGGGGGCGGACCCTACAATGAGCAGTTCTTC.

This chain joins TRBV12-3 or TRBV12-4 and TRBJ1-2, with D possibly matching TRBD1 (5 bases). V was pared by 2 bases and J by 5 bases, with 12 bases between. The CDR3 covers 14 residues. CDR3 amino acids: CASSLIPRVYGYTF. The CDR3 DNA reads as TGTGCCAGCAGTTTAATCCCCAGGGTATATGGCTACACCTTC.

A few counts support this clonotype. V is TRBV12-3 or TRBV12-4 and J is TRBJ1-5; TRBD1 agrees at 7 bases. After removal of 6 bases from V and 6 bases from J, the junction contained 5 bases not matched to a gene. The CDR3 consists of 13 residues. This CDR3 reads CASSQQGSQPQHF. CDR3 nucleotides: TGTGCCAGCAGCCAACAGGGGAGTCAGCCCCAGCATTTT.

The CDR3 sequence: CASGLNSGNTIYF. The CDR3, as DNA: TGTGCCAGCGGGCTTAACTCTGGAAACACCATATATTTT. This rearrangement joins TRBV12-3 or TRBV12-4 to TRBJ1-3; D is ambiguous. CDR3 length: 13 amino acids. V shed 8 bases and J shed 0 bases, with 8 bases lying between them.

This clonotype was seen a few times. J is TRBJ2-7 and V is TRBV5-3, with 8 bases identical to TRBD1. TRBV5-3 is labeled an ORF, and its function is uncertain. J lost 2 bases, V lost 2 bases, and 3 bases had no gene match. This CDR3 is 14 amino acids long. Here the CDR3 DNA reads TGTGCCAGAAGCTTCCGGACAGGGCCCTACGAGCAGTACGTC. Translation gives CARSFRTGPYEQYV.

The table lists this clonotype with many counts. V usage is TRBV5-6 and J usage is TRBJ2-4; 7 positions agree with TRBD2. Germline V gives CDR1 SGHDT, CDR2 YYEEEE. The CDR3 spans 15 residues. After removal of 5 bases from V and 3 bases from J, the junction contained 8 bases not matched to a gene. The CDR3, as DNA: TGTGCCAGCAGTACGGCTGCGGGGGTCAAAAACATTCAGTACTTC. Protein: CASSTAAGVKNIQYF.

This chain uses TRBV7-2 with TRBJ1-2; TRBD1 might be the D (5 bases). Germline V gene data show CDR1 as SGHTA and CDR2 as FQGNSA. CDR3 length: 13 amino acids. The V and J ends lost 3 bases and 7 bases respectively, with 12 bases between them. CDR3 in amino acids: CASSFLDGGGYTF. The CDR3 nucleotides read TGTGCCAGCAGCTTCCTAGACGGGGGTGGCTACACCTTC.

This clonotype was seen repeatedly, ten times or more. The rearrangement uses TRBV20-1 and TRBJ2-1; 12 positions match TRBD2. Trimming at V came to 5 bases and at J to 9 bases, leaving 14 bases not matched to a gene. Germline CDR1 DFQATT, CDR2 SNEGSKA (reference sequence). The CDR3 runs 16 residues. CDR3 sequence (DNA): TGCAGTGCTCGAGGTTACCGACTAGCGGGGGACGCTGAGCAGTTCTTC. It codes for CSARGYRLAGDAEQFF.

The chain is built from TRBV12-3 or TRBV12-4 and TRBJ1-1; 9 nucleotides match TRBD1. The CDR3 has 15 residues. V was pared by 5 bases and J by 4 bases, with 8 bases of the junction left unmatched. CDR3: CASSLGTGWGTEAFF. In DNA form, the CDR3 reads TGTGCCAGCAGTCTCGGGACAGGGTGGGGCACTGAAGCTTTCTTT.

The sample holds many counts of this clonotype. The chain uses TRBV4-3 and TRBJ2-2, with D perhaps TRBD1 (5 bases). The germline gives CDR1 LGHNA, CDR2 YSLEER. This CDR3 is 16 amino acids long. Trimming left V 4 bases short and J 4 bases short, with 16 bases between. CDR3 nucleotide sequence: TGCGCCAGCAGCCGCTCAGGGATGTTTGGCACCGGGGAGCTGTTTTTT. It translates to CASSRSGMFGTGELFF.

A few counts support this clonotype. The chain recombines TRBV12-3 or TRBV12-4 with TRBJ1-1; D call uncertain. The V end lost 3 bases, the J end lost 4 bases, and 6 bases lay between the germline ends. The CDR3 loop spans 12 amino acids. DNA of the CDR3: TGTGCCAGCAGTTTCTTCTCCACTGAAGCTTTCTTT. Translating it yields CASSFFSTEAFF.